This TCR beta chain derives from a study of blood T cell repertoires in COVID-19. Assay: immunoSEQ multiplex PCR; the TCRdb copy retains only in-frame clones and omits some. The sample carries over 140,000 clones, about three quarters recorded once. The CDR3 is 13 amino acids. Germline lookup yields CDR1 MNHEY and CDR2 SVGAGI. Trimming removed 3 bases from V and 1 base from J, with 6 bases in between. Cohort assignment relied on participant-reported clinical history. The TCR sequence derives from a woman between 50 and 59 years old who had recovered from COVID-19. Sequencing was performed on PBMCs or T cells enriched from blood (not recorded which). This sequence joins TRBV6-5 and TRBJ1-2; D uncertain. In DNA form, the CDR3 reads TGTGCCAGCAGTTATACGGTTAACTATGGCTACACCTTC. As protein: CASSYTVNYGYTF.